A selection of T cell receptor beta chains follows, all from one sample in a study of cytomegalovirus exposure and HLA in healthy donors. Measured with immunoSEQ multiplex PCR; TCRdb has only the in-frame clones, and not every one. Of roughly 110,000 clones in the sample, around 74% were seen once. The specimen sequenced was PBMCs. All receptors derive from a man aged 25-40 years in good health and CMV-seropositive. Each CDR3 is given with its conserved first and last residue. The order of the fields is D gene, clone size, CDR3 length, J gene, V gene, CDR3 protein, CDR3 DNA. The D gene is left open where the match is weak. A clone size is listed for some rows: how often the clone was seen (once, few, many), or a class if it is expanded.

d_call: TRBD1
clone_size: few
cdr3_length: 14
j_call: TRBJ2-3
v_call: TRBV2
cdr3_aa: CASSRDRNTDTQYF
cdr3_nt: TGTGCCAGCAGTCGGGACAGGAACACCGATACGCAGTATTTT

d_call: .
clone_size: .
cdr3_length: 14
j_call: TRBJ2-3
v_call: TRBV5-5
cdr3_aa: CASSPLTSTDTQYF
cdr3_nt: TGTGCCAGCAGCCCCCTCACTAGCACAGATACGCAGTATTTT

d_call: TRBD1
clone_size: .
cdr3_length: 15
j_call: TRBJ1-4
v_call: TRBV19
cdr3_aa: CASTQGVATNEKLFF
cdr3_nt: TGTGCCAGTACCCAGGGGGTGGCAACTAATGAAAAACTGTTTTTT

d_call: TRBD1
clone_size: .
cdr3_length: 14
j_call: TRBJ2-2
v_call: TRBV2
cdr3_aa: CASSNRGSAGELFF
cdr3_nt: TGTGCCAGCAGTAACAGGGGATCGGCCGGGGAGCTGTTTTTT

d_call: .
clone_size: .
cdr3_length: 15
j_call: TRBJ2-7
v_call: TRBV7-2
cdr3_aa: CASSFPGIEGYEQYF
cdr3_nt: TGTGCCAGCAGCTTCCCGGGAATCGAAGGCTACGAGCAGTACTTC

d_call: .
clone_size: .
cdr3_length: 14
j_call: TRBJ2-7
v_call: TRBV27
cdr3_aa: CASSWTGMSYEQYF
cdr3_nt: TGTGCCAGCAGTTGGACCGGGATGTCCTACGAGCAGTACTTC

d_call: .
clone_size: .
cdr3_length: 13
j_call: TRBJ2-7
v_call: TRBV6-5
cdr3_aa: CASSSDGGYRQYF
cdr3_nt: TGTGCCAGCAGCTCCGACGGGGGTTATCGGCAGTACTTC

d_call: TRBD1
clone_size: .
cdr3_length: 13
j_call: TRBJ2-5
v_call: TRBV6-5
cdr3_aa: CASSSDREETQYF
cdr3_nt: TGTGCCAGCAGTTCGGACAGGGAAGAGACCCAGTACTTC

d_call: TRBD1
clone_size: once
cdr3_length: 14
j_call: TRBJ1-1
v_call: TRBV5-1
cdr3_aa: CASSPGQGITEAFF
cdr3_nt: TGCGCCAGCAGCCCGGGACAGGGGATCACTGAAGCTTTCTTT

d_call: .
clone_size: .
cdr3_length: 17
j_call: TRBJ2-1
v_call: TRBV9
cdr3_aa: CASSGSRDGSSYNEQFF
cdr3_nt: TGTGCCAGCAGCGGTTCTAGGGACGGGAGCTCCTACAATGAGCAGTTCTTC

d_call: TRBD1
clone_size: few
cdr3_length: 16
j_call: TRBJ1-1
v_call: TRBV5-1
cdr3_aa: CASSTGTGARGAEAFF
cdr3_nt: TGCGCCAGCAGCACGGGGACAGGGGCGAGAGGTGCTGAAGCTTTCTTT

d_call: .
clone_size: .
cdr3_length: 13
j_call: TRBJ2-5
v_call: TRBV11-2
cdr3_aa: CASSLDRGETQYF
cdr3_nt: TGTGCCAGCAGCTTAGATCGCGGGGAGACCCAGTACTTC

d_call: TRBD1
clone_size: .
cdr3_length: 14
j_call: TRBJ1-2
v_call: TRBV9
cdr3_aa: CASSVGGPQGGYTF
cdr3_nt: TGTGCCAGCAGCGTAGGAGGACCACAGGGGGGGTACACCTTC

d_call: .
clone_size: .
cdr3_length: 13
j_call: TRBJ1-6
v_call: TRBV7-2
cdr3_aa: CASSPDSNSPLHF
cdr3_nt: TGTGCCAGCAGCCCGGACAGTAATTCACCCCTCCACTTT

d_call: TRBD1
clone_size: .
cdr3_length: 14
j_call: TRBJ1-3
v_call: TRBV28
cdr3_aa: CASSAGGSRNTIYF
cdr3_nt: TGTGCCAGCAGCGCAGGGGGATCGAGAAACACCATATATTTT

d_call: .
clone_size: .
cdr3_length: 16
j_call: TRBJ1-4
v_call: TRBV11-2
cdr3_aa: CASSQVRPATNEKLFF
cdr3_nt: TGTGCCAGCAGCCAGGTACGACCTGCAACTAATGAAAAACTGTTTTTT

d_call: TRBD1
clone_size: .
cdr3_length: 16
j_call: TRBJ2-3
v_call: TRBV4-2
cdr3_aa: CASSQEDRGPGGTQYF
cdr3_nt: TGTGCCAGCAGCCAAGAGGACAGGGGGCCCGGTGGTACGCAGTATTTT

d_call: .
clone_size: .
cdr3_length: 13
j_call: TRBJ2-1
v_call: TRBV28
cdr3_aa: CASSNPGGNEQFF
cdr3_nt: TGTGCCAGCAGTAACCCCGGGGGCAATGAGCAGTTCTTC

d_call: TRBD1
clone_size: .
cdr3_length: 11
j_call: TRBJ2-1
v_call: TRBV30
cdr3_aa: CAWTGGNEQFF
cdr3_nt: TGTGCCTGGACAGGGGGCAATGAGCAGTTCTTC

d_call: TRBD1
clone_size: .
cdr3_length: 13
j_call: TRBJ2-7
v_call: TRBV5-1
cdr3_aa: CASSEQGACEQYF
cdr3_nt: TGCGCCAGCTCGGAACAGGGGGCGTGCGAGCAGTACTTC

d_call: .
clone_size: .
cdr3_length: 15
j_call: TRBJ2-5
v_call: TRBV2
cdr3_aa: CASRASEGRRETQYF
cdr3_nt: TGTGCCAGCAGAGCATCCGAGGGTAGGCGCGAGACCCAGTACTTC

d_call: .
clone_size: few
cdr3_length: 14
j_call: TRBJ1-1
v_call: TRBV9
cdr3_aa: CASSVGEPNTEAFF
cdr3_nt: TGTGCCAGCAGCGTAGGGGAGCCTAACACTGAAGCTTTCTTT

d_call: .
clone_size: .
cdr3_length: 17
j_call: TRBJ2-6
v_call: TRBV9
cdr3_aa: CASSVGAGNSGANVLPF
cdr3_nt: .

d_call: .
clone_size: .
cdr3_length: 11
j_call: TRBJ1-2
v_call: TRBV20-1
cdr3_aa: CSARGAYGYTF
cdr3_nt: TGCAGTGCTAGAGGGGCCTATGGCTACACCTTC

d_call: .
clone_size: .
cdr3_length: 13
j_call: TRBJ1-1
v_call: TRBV29-1
cdr3_aa: CSVVSHANTEAFF
cdr3_nt: TGCAGCGTTGTTTCACACGCGAACACTGAAGCTTTCTTT

d_call: .
clone_size: few
cdr3_length: 13
j_call: TRBJ1-5
v_call: TRBV4-3
cdr3_aa: CASSQDLVAPQHF
cdr3_nt: TGCGCCAGCAGCCAAGATCTGGTGGCGCCCCAGCATTTT

d_call: .
clone_size: once
cdr3_length: 14
j_call: TRBJ1-2
v_call: TRBV9
cdr3_aa: CASSVISGSYGYTF
cdr3_nt: TGTGCCAGCAGCGTAATTTCCGGGAGCTATGGCTACACCTTC

d_call: .
clone_size: .
cdr3_length: 13
j_call: TRBJ2-7
v_call: TRBV5-1
cdr3_aa: CASSFDGDYEQYF
cdr3_nt: TGCGCCAGCAGCTTCGACGGAGACTACGAGCAGTACTTC

d_call: TRBD1
clone_size: .
cdr3_length: 13
j_call: TRBJ2-7
v_call: TRBV28
cdr3_aa: CASSETDRDEQYF
cdr3_nt: TGTGCCAGCAGTGAAACCGACAGGGACGAGCAGTACTTC

d_call: .
clone_size: .
cdr3_length: 14
j_call: TRBJ1-2
v_call: TRBV5-4
cdr3_aa: CASSPREVHYGYTF
cdr3_nt: TGTGCCAGCAGTCCTAGGGAGGTACACTATGGCTACACCTTC

d_call: .
clone_size: .
cdr3_length: 16
j_call: TRBJ1-5
v_call: TRBV9
cdr3_aa: CASSVAPLGGNQPQHF
cdr3_nt: TGTGCCAGCAGCGTAGCCCCGCTCGGAGGCAATCAGCCCCAGCATTTT

d_call: .
clone_size: once
cdr3_length: 14
j_call: TRBJ2-7
v_call: TRBV28
cdr3_aa: CASSRYGANYEQYF
cdr3_nt: TGTGCCAGCAGTCGATATGGGGCGAACTACGAGCAGTACTTC

d_call: .
clone_size: .
cdr3_length: 14
j_call: TRBJ1-3
v_call: TRBV7-9
cdr3_aa: CASSERTAGNTIYF
cdr3_nt: TGTGCCAGCAGCGAGCGGACAGCTGGAAACACCATATATTTT

d_call: TRBD1
clone_size: .
cdr3_length: 15
j_call: TRBJ1-4
v_call: TRBV6-1
cdr3_aa: CASSVDREPNEKLFF
cdr3_nt: TGTGCCAGCAGTGTCGACAGGGAACCTAATGAAAAACTGTTTTTT

d_call: .
clone_size: once
cdr3_length: 16
j_call: TRBJ2-3
v_call: TRBV28
cdr3_aa: CASSRAQGRGTDTQYF
cdr3_nt: TGTGCCAGCAGTCGGGCGCAGGGAAGAGGTACAGATACGCAGTATTTT

d_call: TRBD1
clone_size: .
cdr3_length: 18
j_call: TRBJ1-3
v_call: TRBV7-2
cdr3_aa: CASSHSRTGSHSGNTIYF
cdr3_nt: TGTGCCAGCAGCCATTCCAGGACAGGTTCCCACTCTGGAAACACCATATATTTT

d_call: .
clone_size: .
cdr3_length: 14
j_call: TRBJ1-5
v_call: TRBV28
cdr3_aa: CASSLTDIYQPQHF
cdr3_nt: TGTGCCAGCAGTTTAACGGACATTTATCAGCCCCAGCATTTT

d_call: TRBD2
clone_size: .
cdr3_length: 16
j_call: TRBJ2-1
v_call: TRBV4-1
cdr3_aa: CASSQGWASGGHEQFF
cdr3_nt: TGCGCCAGCAGCCAAGGATGGGCTAGCGGGGGTCATGAGCAGTTCTTC

d_call: TRBD2
clone_size: .
cdr3_length: 17
j_call: TRBJ2-3
v_call: TRBV5-1
cdr3_aa: CASSTILAGGSTDTQYF
cdr3_nt: TGCGCCAGCAGCACGATCTTAGCGGGGGGGAGCACAGATACGCAGTATTTT

d_call: .
clone_size: .
cdr3_length: 16
j_call: TRBJ1-3
v_call: TRBV6-1
cdr3_aa: CASSEQVQGKGNTIYF
cdr3_nt: TGTGCCAGCAGTGAACAGGTTCAGGGGAAAGGAAACACCATATATTTT

d_call: .
clone_size: .
cdr3_length: 14
j_call: TRBJ1-2
v_call: TRBV28
cdr3_aa: CASTLTRGYYGYTF
cdr3_nt: TGTGCCAGCACCCTGACGAGGGGGTACTATGGCTACACCTTC

d_call: .
clone_size: .
cdr3_length: 15
j_call: TRBJ2-1
v_call: TRBV7-9
cdr3_aa: CASSFTTGGTGEQFF
cdr3_nt: TGTGCCAGCAGCTTTACGACAGGTGGAACCGGTGAGCAGTTCTTC

d_call: .
clone_size: .
cdr3_length: 12
j_call: TRBJ2-3
v_call: TRBV30
cdr3_aa: CAWRGVGDTQYF
cdr3_nt: TGTGCCTGGAGAGGGGTGGGAGATACGCAGTATTTT

d_call: TRBD2
clone_size: .
cdr3_length: 15
j_call: TRBJ2-1
v_call: TRBV7-3
cdr3_aa: CASSPTSGGYNEQFF
cdr3_nt: TGTGCCAGCAGCCCGACTAGCGGGGGATACAATGAGCAGTTCTTC

d_call: .
clone_size: many
cdr3_length: 12
j_call: TRBJ1-5
v_call: TRBV2
cdr3_aa: CASSIEGRPQHF
cdr3_nt: TGTGCCAGCAGCATTGAGGGAAGGCCCCAGCATTTT

d_call: .
clone_size: few
cdr3_length: 14
j_call: TRBJ2-7
v_call: TRBV10-3
cdr3_aa: CAISGRQGRDEQYF
cdr3_nt: TGTGCCATCAGTGGTCGACAAGGCCGCGACGAGCAGTACTTC

d_call: TRBD1
clone_size: .
cdr3_length: 16
j_call: TRBJ2-7
v_call: TRBV11-3
cdr3_aa: CASSLRRTGASYEQYF
cdr3_nt: TGTGCCAGCAGCTTAAGAAGGACAGGGGCCTCCTACGAGCAGTACTTC

d_call: .
clone_size: .
cdr3_length: 13
j_call: TRBJ1-2
v_call: TRBV19
cdr3_aa: CASSRRTDYGYPF
cdr3_nt: TGTGCCAGTAGTAGAAGGACAGATTATGGCTACCCCTTC

d_call: TRBD1
clone_size: .
cdr3_length: 15
j_call: TRBJ2-3
v_call: TRBV7-2
cdr3_aa: CASSSIRGSRDTQYF
cdr3_nt: TGTGCCAGCAGCTCGATCAGGGGGAGTCGCGATACGCAGTATTTT

d_call: .
clone_size: .
cdr3_length: 15
j_call: TRBJ1-3
v_call: TRBV7-2
cdr3_aa: CASSLTSSSGNTIYF
cdr3_nt: TGTGCCAGCAGCTTAACATCCAGCTCTGGAAACACCATATATTTT

d_call: .
clone_size: once
cdr3_length: 14
j_call: TRBJ1-2
v_call: TRBV27
cdr3_aa: CASSFDAGSYGYTF
cdr3_nt: TGTGCCAGCAGTTTCGATGCAGGCTCATATGGCTACACCTTC